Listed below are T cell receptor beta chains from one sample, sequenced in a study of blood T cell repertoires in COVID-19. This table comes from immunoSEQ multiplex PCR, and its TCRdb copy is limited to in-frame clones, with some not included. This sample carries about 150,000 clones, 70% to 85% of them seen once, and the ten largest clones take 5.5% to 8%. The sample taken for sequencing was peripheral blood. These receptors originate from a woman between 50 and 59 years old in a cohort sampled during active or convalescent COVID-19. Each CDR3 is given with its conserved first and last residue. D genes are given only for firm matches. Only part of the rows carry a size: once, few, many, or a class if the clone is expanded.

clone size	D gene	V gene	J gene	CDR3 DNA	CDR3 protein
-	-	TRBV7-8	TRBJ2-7	TGTGCCAGCAGCCTCAGGGACTCCTACGAGCAGTACTTC	CASSLRDSYEQYF
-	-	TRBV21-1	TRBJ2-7	TGTGCCAGCCACTACGAGCAGTACTTC	CASHYEQYF
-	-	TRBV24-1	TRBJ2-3	TGTGCCACCTCTTCGGGGACAGATACGCAGTATTTT	CATSSGTDTQYF
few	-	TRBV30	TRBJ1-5	TGTGCCTGGAGTCAAGGGGAGCCCCAGCATTTT	CAWSQGEPQHF
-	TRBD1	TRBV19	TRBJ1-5	TGTGCCAGTAGTATGGAGACAGGGGGCGCGAATCAGCCCCAGCATTTT	CASSMETGGANQPQHF
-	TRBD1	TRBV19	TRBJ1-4	TGTGCCAGTAGGAGGGACAGGGGCACGGAAAAACTGTTTTTT	CASRRDRGTEKLFF
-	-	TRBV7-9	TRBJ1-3	TGTGCCAGCAGCTCCCGGGGCCTCCCGGGCGGGGACACCATATATTTT	CASSSRGLPGGDTIYF
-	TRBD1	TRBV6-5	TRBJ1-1	TGTGCCAGCAGTCTCGGACAGGGGGGGAACACTGAAGCTTTCTTT	CASSLGQGGNTEAFF
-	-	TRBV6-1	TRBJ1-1	TGTGCCAGCAGTGAAACGGTCCGGACTGAAGCTTTCTTT	CASSETVRTEAFF
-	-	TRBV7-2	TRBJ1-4	TGTGCCAGCAGCCTCCGTCGTGCAGATGAAAAACTGTTTTTT	CASSLRRADEKLFF
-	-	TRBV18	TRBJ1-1	TGTGCCAGCTCACCCCGGACACAGGGCTTACTGGTCGAAGCCACTGAAGCTTTCTTT	CASSPRTQGLLVEATEAFF
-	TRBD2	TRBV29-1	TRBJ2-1	TGCAGCGTCGGCGTCGGTGGCGGGGGGGCGAGTAATGAGCAGTTCTTC	CSVGVGGGGASNEQFF
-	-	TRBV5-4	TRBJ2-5	TGTGCCAGCAGCTTGTTCCCTGGCGAGACCCAGTACTTC	CASSLFPGETQYF
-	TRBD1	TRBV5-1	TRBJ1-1	TGCGCCAGCAGCTTTCGGACAGGGGCTACCTTCGCTGAAGCTTTCTTT	CASSFRTGATFAEAFF
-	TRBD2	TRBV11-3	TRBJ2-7	TGTGCCAGCAGCTTCGGGGGGGGATACGAGCAGTACTTC	CASSFGGGYEQYF
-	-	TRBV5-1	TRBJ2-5	TGCGCCAGCAGCTTGGTACCAGGGGAAGAGACCCAGTACTTC	CASSLVPGEETQYF
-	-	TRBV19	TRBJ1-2	TGTGCCAGTAGTATTCAGGCTGTGGGGGGTGGCTACACCTTC	CASSIQAVGGGYTF
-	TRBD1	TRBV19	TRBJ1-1	TGTGCCAGTAGAGCTACAGGGGGCGCCGGCACTGAAGCTTTCTTT	CASRATGGAGTEAFF
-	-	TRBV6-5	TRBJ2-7	TGTGCCAGCGCCTTAGCCGGGGGAGGTACTGTCGAGCAGTACTTC	CASALAGGGTVEQYF
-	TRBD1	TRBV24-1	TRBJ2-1	TGTGCCACCAGTGCTCAGGGGGCCTTAGATGAGCAGTTCTTC	CATSAQGALDEQFF